The clone carrying this T cell receptor beta chain was seen a few times. V lost 0 bases, J lost 0 bases, and 12 bases stayed unmatched. The CDR3 is 20 residues long. Germline V gives CDR1 MGHRA, CDR2 YSYEKL. Not enrolled were patients with uncontrolled infection, other autoimmune disease, pregnancy or lactation. Used for diagnoses were clinical symptoms, serum thyroxine and TRAb, thyroid ultrasound and orbital computed tomography. Fresh 10 ml peripheral blood yielded PBMCs. The data were taken from a study of T cells in Graves' hyperthyroidism and ophthalmopathy. Background on the study: Peripheral blood sampling occurred at initial diagnosis, before any treatment.

Amplification of TCR beta CDR3 regions was performed using RNA transcripts as template. The study used the HTBI primer set for a first-round RT-PCR of the TCR CDR3. One entry per CDR3 protein, called by TCRdb with MiXCR from the multiplex PCR reads. The data show 350,000 or so distinct CDR3 sequences, 21% seen once. The rearrangement links TRBV4-1 to TRBJ2-1; 9 bases are shared with TRBD2. Sequenced input: blood. The clonotype was recovered from a woman aged 50 to 60 with Graves' hyperthyroidism. The CDR3 is CASSQDVAGGWTSSYNEQFF. The CDR3 DNA follows: TGCGCCAGCAGCCAAGATGTTGCGGGGGGGTGGACCAGCTCCTACAATGAGCAGTTCTTC.